The sequence of this T cell receptor beta chain was determined in a study of blood T cells in healthy people across ages. Study findings and constraints: Estimated diversity that came from one million T cells was considered an underestimate.

This CDR3 spans 12 amino acids. V was trimmed by 6 bases and J by 8 bases, leaving 13 bases between them. Germline CDR1 is MNHEY and CDR2 is SVGEGT. At least 5 micrograms of total RNA were extracted per sample. With regard to this clonotype: Its matching antigen is unknown.

The authors ran a second PCR of 7 to 11 cycles using a sample-barcoded 5' primer and a J-beta primer mix. TCRdb used MiXCR to reprocess the 5' RACE reads, holding one entry per CDR3 protein. The sample lists hundreds of thousands of distinct CDR3 sequences, roughly 52% occurring once. The sample comprised blood. The J gene is TRBJ1-2, the V gene TRBV6-2 or TRBV6-3; TRBD1 might be the D (5 bases). The clonotype was recovered from a man in his thirties or forties in good health. CDR3 sequence reads: CASRPQGFGYTF. The CDR3 nucleotides are TGTGCCAGCAGGCCCCAGGGATTCGGCTACACCTTC.